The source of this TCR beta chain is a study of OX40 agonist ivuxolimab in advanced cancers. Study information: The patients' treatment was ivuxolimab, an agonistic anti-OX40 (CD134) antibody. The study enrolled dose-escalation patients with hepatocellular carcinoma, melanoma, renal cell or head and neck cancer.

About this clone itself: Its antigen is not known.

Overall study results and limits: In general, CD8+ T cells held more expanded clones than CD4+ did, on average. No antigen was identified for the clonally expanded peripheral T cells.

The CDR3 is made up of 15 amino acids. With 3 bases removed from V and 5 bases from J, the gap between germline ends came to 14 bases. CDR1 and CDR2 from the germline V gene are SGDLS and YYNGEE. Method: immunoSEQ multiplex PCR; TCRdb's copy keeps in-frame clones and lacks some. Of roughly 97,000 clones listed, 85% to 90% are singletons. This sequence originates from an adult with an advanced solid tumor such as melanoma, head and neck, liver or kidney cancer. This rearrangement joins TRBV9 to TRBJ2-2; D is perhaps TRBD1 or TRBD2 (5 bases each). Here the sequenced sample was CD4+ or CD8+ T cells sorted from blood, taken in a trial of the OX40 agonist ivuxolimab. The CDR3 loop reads CASSGPRDVTGELFF. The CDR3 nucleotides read TGTGCCAGCAGCGGTCCTCGGGACGTAACCGGGGAGCTGTTTTTT.